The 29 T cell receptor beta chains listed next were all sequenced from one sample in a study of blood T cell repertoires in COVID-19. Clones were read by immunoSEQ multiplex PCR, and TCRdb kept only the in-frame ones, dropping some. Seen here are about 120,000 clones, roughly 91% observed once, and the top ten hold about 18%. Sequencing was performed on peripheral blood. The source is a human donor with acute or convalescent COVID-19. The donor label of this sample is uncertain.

CDR3 bases: TGTGCCAGCAGCTTGATAGCGGGGGGTGACAATGAGCAGTTCTTC. Its protein product is CASSLIAGGDNEQFF. The J gene is TRBJ2-1, the V gene TRBV5-5; 10 bases align to TRBD2. Germline lookup yields CDR1 SGHKS and CDR2 YYEKEE (reference sequence). This CDR3 comprises 15 residues. Trimming took 1 base from V and 5 from J; bases not matched to a gene: 3.

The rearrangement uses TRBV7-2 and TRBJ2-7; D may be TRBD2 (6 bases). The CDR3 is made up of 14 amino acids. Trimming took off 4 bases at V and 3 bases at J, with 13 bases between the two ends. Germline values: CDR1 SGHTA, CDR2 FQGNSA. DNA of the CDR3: TGTGCCAGCAGCTCACGGGCGGGAAACTACGAGCAGTACTTC. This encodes CASSSRAGNYEQYF.

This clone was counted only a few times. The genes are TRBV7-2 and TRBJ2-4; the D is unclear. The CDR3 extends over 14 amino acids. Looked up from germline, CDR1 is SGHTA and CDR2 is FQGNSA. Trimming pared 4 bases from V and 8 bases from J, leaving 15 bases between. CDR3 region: CASSSGLGEDIQYF. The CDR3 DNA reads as TGTGCCAGCAGCTCCGGCCTTGGAGAAGACATTCAGTACTTC.

The CDR3 coding sequence is TGTGCCTATTTATCCAAGGGAGAGGACTATGGCTACACCTTC. Protein sequence: CAYLSKGEDYGYTF. The V call is TRBV28, the J call TRBJ1-2; D ambiguous. The CDR3 is 14 residues long. Trimming cost V 11 bases and J 3 bases, with 19 bases left between them. The germline V gene has CDR1 MDHEN and CDR2 SYDVKM.

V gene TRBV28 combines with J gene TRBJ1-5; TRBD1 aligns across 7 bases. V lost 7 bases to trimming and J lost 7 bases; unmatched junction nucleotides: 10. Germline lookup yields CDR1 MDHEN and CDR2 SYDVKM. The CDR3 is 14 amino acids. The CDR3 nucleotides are TGTGCCAGCAAATACAGGCAGGGGGGACAGCCCCAGCATTTT. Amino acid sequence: CASKYRQGGQPQHF.

As DNA, the CDR3 is TGTGCCAGCTCAACCTATACAGGGCAGGGCACTGAAGCTTTCTTT. It specifies CASSTYTGQGTEAFF. V and J are TRBV18 and TRBJ1-1; perhaps TRBD1 as D (6 bases). Trimming took off 5 bases at V and 4 bases at J, with 17 bases between the two ends. The CDR3 sequence is 15 residues long. Germline CDR1 KGHSH, CDR2 LQKENI.

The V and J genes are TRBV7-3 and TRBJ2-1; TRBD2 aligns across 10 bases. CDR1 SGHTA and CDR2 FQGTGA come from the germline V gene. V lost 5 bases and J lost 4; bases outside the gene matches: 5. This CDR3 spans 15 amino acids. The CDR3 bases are TGTGCCAGCAGCCGAACTAGCGGGATGTACAATGAGCAGTTCTTC. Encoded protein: CASSRTSGMYNEQFF.

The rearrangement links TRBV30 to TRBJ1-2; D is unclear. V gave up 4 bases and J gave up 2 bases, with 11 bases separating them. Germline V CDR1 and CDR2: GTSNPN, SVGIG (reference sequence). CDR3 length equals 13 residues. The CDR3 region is CAWTFGANYGYTF. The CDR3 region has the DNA TGTGCCTGGACCTTCGGTGCCAACTATGGCTACACCTTC.

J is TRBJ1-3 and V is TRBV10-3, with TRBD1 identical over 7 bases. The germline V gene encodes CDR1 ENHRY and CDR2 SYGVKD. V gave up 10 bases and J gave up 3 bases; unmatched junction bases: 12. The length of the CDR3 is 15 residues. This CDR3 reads CATTTQGIYGNTIYF. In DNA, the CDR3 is TGTGCCACGACGACACAGGGGATATATGGAAACACCATATATTTT.

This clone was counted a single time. CDR3 region: CASSHRDRYNEQFF. DNA for the CDR3: TGTGCCAGCAGTCACCGGGACAGATACAATGAGCAGTTCTTC. This chain uses TRBV2 with TRBJ2-1; 7 nucleotides agree with TRBD1. Germline values: CDR1 SNHLY, CDR2 FYNNEI. V lost 5 bases, J lost 4 bases, and 5 bases stayed unmatched. This CDR3 comprises 14 residues.

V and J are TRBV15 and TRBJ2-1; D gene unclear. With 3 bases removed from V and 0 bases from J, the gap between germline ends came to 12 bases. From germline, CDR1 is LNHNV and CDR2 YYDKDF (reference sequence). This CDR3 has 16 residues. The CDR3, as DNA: TGTGCCACCAGCAGGTCGACAATGAGCTCCTACAATGAGCAGTTCTTC. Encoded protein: CATSRSTMSSYNEQFF.

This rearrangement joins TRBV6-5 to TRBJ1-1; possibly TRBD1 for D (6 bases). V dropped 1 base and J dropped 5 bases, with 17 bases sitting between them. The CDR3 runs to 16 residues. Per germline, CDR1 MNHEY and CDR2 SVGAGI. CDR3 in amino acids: CASSYFGGRRDTEAFF. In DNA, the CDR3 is TGTGCCAGCAGTTACTTCGGGGGGCGACGGGATACTGAAGCTTTCTTT.

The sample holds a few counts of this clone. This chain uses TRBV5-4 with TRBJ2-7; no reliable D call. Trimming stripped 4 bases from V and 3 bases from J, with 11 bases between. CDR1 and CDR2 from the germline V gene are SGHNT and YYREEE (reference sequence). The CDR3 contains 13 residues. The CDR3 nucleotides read TGTGCCAGCAGCCCCGGGTCCTTCTACGAGCAGTACTTC. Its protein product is CASSPGSFYEQYF. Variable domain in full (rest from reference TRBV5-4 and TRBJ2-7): ETGVTQSPTHLIKTRGQQVTLRCSSQSGHNTVSWYQQALGQGPQFIFQYYREEENGRGNFPPRFSGLQFPNYSSELNVNALELDDSALYLCASSPGSFYEQYFGPGTRLTVT.

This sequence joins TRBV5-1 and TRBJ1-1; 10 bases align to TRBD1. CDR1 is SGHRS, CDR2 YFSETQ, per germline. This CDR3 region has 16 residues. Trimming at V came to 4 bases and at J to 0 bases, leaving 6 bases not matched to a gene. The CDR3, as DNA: TGCGCCAGCAGCCGACAGGGGGCAGGGATGAACACTGAAGCTTTCTTT. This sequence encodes CASSRQGAGMNTEAFF.

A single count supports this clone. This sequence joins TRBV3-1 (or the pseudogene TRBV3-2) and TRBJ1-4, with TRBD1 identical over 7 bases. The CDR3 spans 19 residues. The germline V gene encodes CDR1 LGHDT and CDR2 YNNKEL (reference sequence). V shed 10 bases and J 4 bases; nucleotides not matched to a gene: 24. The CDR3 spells CATVMGAGGPRRDNEKLFF. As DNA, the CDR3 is TGTGCCACCGTAATGGGGGCAGGGGGTCCCCGGAGGGATAATGAAAAACTGTTTTTT.

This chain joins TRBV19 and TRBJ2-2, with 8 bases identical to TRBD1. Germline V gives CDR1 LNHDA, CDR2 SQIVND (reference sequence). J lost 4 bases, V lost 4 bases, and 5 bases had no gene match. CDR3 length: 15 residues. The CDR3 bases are TGTGCCAGTAGTAGCAGGGGGCTGTCCACCGGGGAGCTGTTTTTT. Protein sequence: CASSSRGLSTGELFF.

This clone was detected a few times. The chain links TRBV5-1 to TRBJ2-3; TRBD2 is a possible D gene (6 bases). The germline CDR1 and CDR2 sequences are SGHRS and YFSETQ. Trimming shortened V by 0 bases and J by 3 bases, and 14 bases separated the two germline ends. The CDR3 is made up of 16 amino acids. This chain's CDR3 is CASSLAASSVTDTQYF. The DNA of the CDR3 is TGCGCCAGCAGCTTGGCTGCGTCTAGCGTAACAGATACGCAGTATTTT.

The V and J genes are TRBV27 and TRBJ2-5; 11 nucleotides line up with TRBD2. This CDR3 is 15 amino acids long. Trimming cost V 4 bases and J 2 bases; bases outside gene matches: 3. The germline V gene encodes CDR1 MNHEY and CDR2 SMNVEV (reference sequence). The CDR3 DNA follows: TGTGCCAGCAGTTCTAGCGGGGGGTGGCAAGAGACCCAGTACTTC. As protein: CASSSSGGWQETQYF.

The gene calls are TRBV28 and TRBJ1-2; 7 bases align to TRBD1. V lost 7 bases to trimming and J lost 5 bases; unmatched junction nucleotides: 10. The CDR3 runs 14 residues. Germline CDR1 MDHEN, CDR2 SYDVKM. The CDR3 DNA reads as TGTGCCAGCATAGAAACAGGGGAGTGGTATGGCTACACCTTC. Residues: CASIETGEWYGYTF.

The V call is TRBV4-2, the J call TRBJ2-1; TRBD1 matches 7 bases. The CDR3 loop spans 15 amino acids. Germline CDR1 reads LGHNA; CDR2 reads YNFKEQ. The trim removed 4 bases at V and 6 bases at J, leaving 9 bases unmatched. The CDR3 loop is CASSRLGQAGNEQFF. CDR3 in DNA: TGTGCCAGCAGCCGATTAGGACAGGCGGGCAATGAGCAGTTCTTC.

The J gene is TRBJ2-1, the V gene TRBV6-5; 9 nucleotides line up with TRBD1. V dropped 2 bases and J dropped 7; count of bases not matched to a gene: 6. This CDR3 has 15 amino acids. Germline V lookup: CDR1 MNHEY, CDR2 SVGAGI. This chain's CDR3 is CASSYPLDRGNEQFF. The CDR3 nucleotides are TGTGCCAGCAGTTACCCCTTGGACAGGGGAAATGAGCAGTTCTTC.

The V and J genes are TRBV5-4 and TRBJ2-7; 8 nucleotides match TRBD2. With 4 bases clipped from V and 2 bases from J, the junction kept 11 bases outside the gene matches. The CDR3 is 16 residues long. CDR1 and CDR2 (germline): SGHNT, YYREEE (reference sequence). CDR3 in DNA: TGTGCCAGCAGCCCAAGCCAGCTAGCGGGTCCCTACGAGCAGTACTTC. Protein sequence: CASSPSQLAGPYEQYF.

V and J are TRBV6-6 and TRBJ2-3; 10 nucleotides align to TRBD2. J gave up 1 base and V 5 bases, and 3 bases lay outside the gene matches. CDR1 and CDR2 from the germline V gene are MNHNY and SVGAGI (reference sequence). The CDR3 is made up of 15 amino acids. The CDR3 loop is CASSRTSGRTDTQYF. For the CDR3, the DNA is TGTGCCAGCAGTCGGACTAGCGGTCGCACAGATACGCAGTATTTT.

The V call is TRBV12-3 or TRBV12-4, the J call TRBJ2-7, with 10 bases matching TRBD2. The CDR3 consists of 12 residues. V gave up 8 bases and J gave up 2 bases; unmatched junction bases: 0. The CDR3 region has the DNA TGTGCCAGCGGACTAGCGGCCTACGAGCAGTACTTC. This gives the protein CASGLAAYEQYF.

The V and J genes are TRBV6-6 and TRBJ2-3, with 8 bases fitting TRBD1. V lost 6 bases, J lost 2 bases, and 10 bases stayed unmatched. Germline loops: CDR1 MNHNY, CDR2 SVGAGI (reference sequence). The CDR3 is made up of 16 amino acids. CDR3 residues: CASRPTTGEHTDTQYF. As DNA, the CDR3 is TGTGCCAGCAGACCAACGACAGGGGAACACACAGATACGCAGTATTTT.

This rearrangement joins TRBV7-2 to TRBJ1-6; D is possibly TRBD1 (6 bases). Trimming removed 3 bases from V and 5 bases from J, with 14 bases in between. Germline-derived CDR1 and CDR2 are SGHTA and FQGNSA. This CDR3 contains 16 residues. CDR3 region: CASSLRQASNNSPLHF. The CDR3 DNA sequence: TGTGCCAGCAGCTTGAGACAGGCCTCAAATAATTCACCCCTCCACTTT.

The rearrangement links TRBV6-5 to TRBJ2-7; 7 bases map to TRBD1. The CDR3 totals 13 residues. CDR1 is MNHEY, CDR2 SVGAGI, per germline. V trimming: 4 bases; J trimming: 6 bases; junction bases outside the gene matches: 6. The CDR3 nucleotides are TGTGCCAGCAGTTTGACAGGGCTCGCCGAGCAGTACTTC. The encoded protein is CASSLTGLAEQYF.

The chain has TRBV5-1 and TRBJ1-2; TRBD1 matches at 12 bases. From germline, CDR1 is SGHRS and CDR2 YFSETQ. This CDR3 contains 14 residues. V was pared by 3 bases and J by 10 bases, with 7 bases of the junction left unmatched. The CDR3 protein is CASSWGTGGFDYTF. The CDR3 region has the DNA TGCGCCAGCAGCTGGGGGACAGGGGGCTTTGACTACACCTTC. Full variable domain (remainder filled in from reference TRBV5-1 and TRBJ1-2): KAGVTQTPRYLIKTRGQQVTLSCSPISGHRSVSWYQQTPGQGLQFLFEYFSETQRNKGNFPGRFSGRQFSNSRSEMNVSTLELGDSALYLCASSWGTGGFDYTFGSGTRLTVV.

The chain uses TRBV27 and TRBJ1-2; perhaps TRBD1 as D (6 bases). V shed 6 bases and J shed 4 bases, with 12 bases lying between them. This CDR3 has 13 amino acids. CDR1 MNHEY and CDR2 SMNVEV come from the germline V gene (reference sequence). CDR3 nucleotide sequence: TGTGCCAGCAGGGGAGGGGGAATCTATGGCTACACCTTC. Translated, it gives CASRGGGIYGYTF.